The 19 T cell receptor beta chains below come from one sample, sequenced in a study of T cells in Graves' hyperthyroidism and ophthalmopathy. Researchers amplified the TCR beta CDR3 regions from RNA transcripts. With the HTBI primer set, the TCR CDR3 went through a first round of RT-PCR. MiXCR, run by TCRdb on the multiplex PCR reads, gives a single entry per CDR3 protein. The sample has over 250,000 distinct CDR3 sequences, 12% to 15% seen once. Sample: blood. These receptor sequences come from a woman aged 40 to 50 with Graves' ophthalmopathy.

As to this clonotype: It may be a read error: a sequence one base away is much more abundant. V usage is TRBV28 and J usage is TRBJ2-5, with TRBD2 matching 11 bases. CDR1 is MDHEN and CDR2 is SYDVKM in the germline V gene. This CDR3 spans 14 amino acids. V trimming: 3 bases; J trimming: 14 bases; junction bases outside the gene matches: 11. CDR3 coding DNA: TGTGCCAGCAGTTTGAGCGGAAGTAGCGGGAGGGCCTACTTC. Translation: CASSLSGSSGRAYF. The full variable domain, its missing parts supplied by reference TRBV28 and TRBJ2-5, is DVKVTQSSRYLVKRTGEKVFLECVQDMDHENMFWYRQDPGLGLRLIYFSYDVKMKEKGDIPEGYSVSREKKERFSLILESASTNQTSMYLCASSLSGSSGRAYFGPGTRLLVL.

This clonotype was counted a few times. The rearrangement joins TRBV5-6 to TRBJ2-5, with 8 bases identical to TRBD1. After removal of 1 base from V and 0 bases from J, the junction contained 11 bases not matched to a gene. The CDR3 runs 18 residues. CDR1 and CDR2 from the germline V gene are SGHDT and YYEEEE. The CDR3 here is CASSLWTARQGYQETQYF. Written as DNA, the CDR3 is TGTGCCAGCAGCTTGTGGACAGCAAGACAGGGGTACCAAGAGACCCAGTACTTC. The full variable domain, its missing parts supplied by reference TRBV5-6 and TRBJ2-5, is DAGVTQSPTHLIKTRGQQVTLRCSPKSGHDTVSWYQQALGQGPQFIFQYYEEEERQRGNFPDRFSGHQFPNYSSELNVNALLLGDSALYLCASSLWTARQGYQETQYFGPGTRLLVL.

This clonotype was found many times. Mismatch with germline at one junction end may stem from a read error. The chain couples TRBV7-7 to TRBJ2-5; TRBD2 matches 9 bases. There are 16 residues in the CDR3. From germline, CDR1 is SSHAT and CDR2 FNYEAQ (reference sequence). The CDR3 DNA reads TGTGCTAGCAGCACGGACCTTGCGGGAGGGGCTGAGACCCAGTACTTC. It is translated as CASSTDLAGGAETQYF.

The chain carries TRBV10-3 and TRBJ2-2, with TRBD2 matching 12 bases. The germline V gene has CDR1 ENHRY and CDR2 SYGVKD. V dropped 8 bases and J dropped 4; count of bases not matched to a gene: 2. CDR3 length: 14 residues. CDR3 DNA: TGTGCCATCTCTAGCGGGGGGGCCACCGGGGAGCTGTTTTTT. Protein product: CAISSGGATGELFF.

This clonotype showed up many times. This rearrangement joins TRBV6-5 to TRBJ2-7; no firm D call. CDR1 MNHEY and CDR2 SVGAGI come from the germline V gene. The CDR3 runs to 17 residues. V was cut by 2 bases and J by 2 bases, with 19 bases left in between. CDR3 DNA sequence: TGTGCCAGCAGTTACCTCGGGCTTTTAGGCCAGGCCTACGAGCAGTACTTC. Translated: CASSYLGLLGQAYEQYF.

V and J are TRBV24-1 and TRBJ2-1, with D perhaps TRBD1 (5 bases). This CDR3 region has 12 residues. V lost 4 bases and J 14 bases, leaving 14 bases between the germline ends. The germline gives CDR1 KGHDR, CDR2 SFDVKD. The CDR3 sequence: CATSERGIAEFF. As DNA, the CDR3 is TGTGCCACCAGTGAAAGGGGTATCGCGGAGTTCTTC.

This clonotype appeared many times. The chain has TRBV24-1 and TRBJ2-1; 7 nucleotides agree with TRBD2. CDR1 is KGHDR, CDR2 SFDVKD, per germline. The CDR3 contains 18 residues. V was pared by 4 bases and J by 1 base, with 12 bases of the junction left unmatched. In DNA, the CDR3 is TGTGCCACCAGTGACCGGGAGGCGGGGGTTGGATCCTACAATGAGCAGTTCTTC. Translation gives CATSDREAGVGSYNEQFF.

The chain uses TRBV30 and TRBJ1-1; weak D call: TRBD1 (5 bases). The germline V gene encodes CDR1 GTSNPN and CDR2 SVGIG (reference sequence). With 5 bases removed from V and 1 base from J, the gap between germline ends came to 11 bases. The CDR3 extends over 13 amino acids. The CDR3 DNA follows: TGTGCCTGGGGCCCGACAGAGAACACTGAAGCTTTCTTT. Protein: CAWGPTENTEAFF.

This clonotype was recorded at least ten times. The chain couples TRBV12-3 or TRBV12-4 to TRBJ1-3; D gene ambiguous. The ends were cut back, 3 bases at V and 1 base at J, with 13 bases in the middle. This CDR3 is built from 16 residues. CDR3 amino acids: CASSLKLRLSGNTIYF. DNA for the CDR3: TGTGCCAGCAGTTTGAAATTAAGATTGTCTGGAAACACCATATATTTT.

This chain connects TRBV19 to TRBJ2-3; possible D gene TRBD1, 5 bases. This CDR3 region has 15 residues. Germline CDR1 is LNHDA and CDR2 is SQIVND (reference sequence). The V and J ends lost 5 bases and 6 bases respectively, with 18 bases between them. This CDR3 reads CASSAWARVSDTQYF. CDR3 nucleotides: TGTGCCAGTAGTGCCTGGGCCAGGGTAAGCGATACGCAGTATTTT.

This clonotype was seen repeatedly, ten times or more. The chain joins TRBV20-1 to TRBJ2-1; D assignment may be TRBD1 or TRBD2 (5 bases each). Looked up from germline, CDR1 is DFQATT and CDR2 is SNEGSKA (reference sequence). The CDR3 is 14 amino acids. Trimming stripped 1 base from V and 4 bases from J, with 11 bases between. In DNA form, the CDR3 reads TGCAGTGCTAGAGGGGACCGCGAGTACAATGAGCAGTTCTTC. Amino acids: CSARGDREYNEQFF.

This clonotype was seen ten or more times. The chain couples TRBV28 to TRBJ1-5; D ambiguous. Trimming cost V 6 bases and J 5 bases, with 17 bases left between them. This CDR3 region has 15 residues. The germline CDR1 and CDR2 sequences are MDHEN and SYDVKM. In DNA form, the CDR3 reads TGTGCCAGCAGGCCAGGCCTCGACTTGTATCAGCCCCAGCATTTT. Protein: CASRPGLDLYQPQHF.

In this sample, this clonotype turned up many times. The chain employs TRBV6-1 and TRBJ2-1, with D maybe TRBD1 (6 bases). V lost 5 bases to trimming and J lost 2 bases, with 13 bases between them. The germline CDR1 and CDR2 sequences are MNHNS and SASEGT. There are 15 residues in the CDR3. The CDR3 sequence is CASSTGTTTYNEQFF. The CDR3 nucleotides read TGTGCCAGCAGTACCGGGACAACTACCTACAATGAGCAGTTCTTC.

Ten or more counts support this clonotype. The rearrangement uses TRBV29-1 and TRBJ2-5; 10 bases fit TRBD1. V lost 4 bases and J lost 3; bases outside the gene matches: 5. This CDR3 comprises 14 residues. Germline V lookup: CDR1 SQVTM, CDR2 ANQGSEA. DNA of the CDR3: TGCAGCGTTGTAGGGACAGGGGTTGAAGAGACCCAGTACTTC. Protein: CSVVGTGVEETQYF.

V and J are TRBV20-1 and TRBJ2-5; 8 nucleotides match TRBD1. The CDR3 contains 15 residues. Germline V CDR1 and CDR2: DFQATT, SNEGSKA (reference sequence). Losses at the gene ends were 3 bases for V and 6 bases for J; bases not matched to a gene: 12. The CDR3 protein is CSASLTGQGLKTQYF. The CDR3 region has the DNA TGCAGTGCTAGCCTCACCGGACAGGGACTGAAGACCCAGTACTTC.

This chain joins TRBV5-1 and TRBJ2-5; 8 bases map to TRBD1. CDR3 length equals 15 residues. Germline lookup yields CDR1 SGHRS and CDR2 YFSETQ. V dropped 7 bases and J dropped 5; count of bases not matched to a gene: 13. The CDR3 spells CASGPWTGYRETQYF. CDR3 bases: TGCGCCAGCGGCCCCTGGACAGGGTATAGGGAGACCCAGTACTTC.

This clonotype was counted ten times or more. This rearrangement joins TRBV19 to TRBJ2-5; no definite D call. CDR3 length: 15 residues. Trimming left V 0 bases short and J 2 bases short, with 10 bases between. The V gene's germline CDR1 is LNHDA and CDR2 SQIVND (reference sequence). The CDR3 spells CASSIDGGRQETQYF. Written as DNA, the CDR3 is TGTGCCAGTAGTATAGACGGTGGGCGTCAAGAGACCCAGTACTTC.

This clonotype was recorded many times. The chain couples TRBV12-3 or TRBV12-4 to TRBJ2-3; the D gene is possibly TRBD2 (6 bases). The CDR3 consists of 13 residues. V lost 4 bases and J lost 2, with 7 bases in between. For the CDR3, the DNA is TGTGCCAGCAGTTGGGACTCCACAGATACGCAGTATTTT. Its translation: CASSWDSTDTQYF.

This clonotype was observed a few times. The genes are TRBV7-2 and TRBJ1-2; D not resolved. The CDR3 has 16 amino acids. The V end lost 5 bases, the J end lost 4 bases, and 20 bases lay between the germline ends. Germline CDR1 SGHTA, CDR2 FQGNSA. CDR3 loop: CASSHYLSDVVYGYTF. CDR3 coding DNA: TGTGCCAGCAGCCATTATCTGTCGGACGTCGTCTATGGCTACACCTTC.